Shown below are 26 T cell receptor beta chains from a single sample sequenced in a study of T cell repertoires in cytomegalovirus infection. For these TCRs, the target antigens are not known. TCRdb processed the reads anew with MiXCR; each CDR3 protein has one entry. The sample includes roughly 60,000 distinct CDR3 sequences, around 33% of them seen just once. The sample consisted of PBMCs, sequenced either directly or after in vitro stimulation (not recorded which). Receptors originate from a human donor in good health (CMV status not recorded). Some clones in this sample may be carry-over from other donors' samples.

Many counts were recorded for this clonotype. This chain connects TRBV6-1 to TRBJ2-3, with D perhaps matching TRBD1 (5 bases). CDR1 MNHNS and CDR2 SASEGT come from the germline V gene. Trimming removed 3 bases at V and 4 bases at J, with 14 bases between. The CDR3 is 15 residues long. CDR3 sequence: CASSDPVGRADTQYF. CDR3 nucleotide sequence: TGTGCCAGCAGTGACCCGGTGGGGCGCGCAGATACGCAGTATTTT.

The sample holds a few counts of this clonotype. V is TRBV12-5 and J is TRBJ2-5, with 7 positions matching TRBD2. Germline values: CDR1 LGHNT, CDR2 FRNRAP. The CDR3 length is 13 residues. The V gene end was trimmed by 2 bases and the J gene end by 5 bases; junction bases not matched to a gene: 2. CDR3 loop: CASGLSGTETQYF. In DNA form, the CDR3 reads TGTGCTAGTGGTTTGAGCGGGACGGAGACCCAGTACTTC. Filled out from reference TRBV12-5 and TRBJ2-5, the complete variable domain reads DARVTQTPRHKVTEMGQEVTMRCQPILGHNTVFWYRQTMMQGLELLAYFRNRAPLDDSGMPKDRFSAEMPDATLATLKIQPSEPRDSAVYFCASGLSGTETQYFGPGTRLLVL.

The CDR3 region has the DNA TGTGCCAGCAGCTCACAGGGGAATACGCAGTATTTT. Translation gives CASSSQGNTQYF. V is TRBV7-8 and J is TRBJ2-3, with 7 bases matching TRBD1. CDR1 and CDR2 (germline): SGHVS, FQNEAQ. This CDR3 has 12 amino acids. V dropped 4 bases and J dropped 7; count of bases not matched to a gene: 2.

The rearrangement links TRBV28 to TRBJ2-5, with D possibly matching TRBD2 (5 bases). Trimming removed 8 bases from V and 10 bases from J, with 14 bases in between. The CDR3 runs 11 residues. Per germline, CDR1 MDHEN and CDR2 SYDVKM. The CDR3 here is CASRSLTIQYF. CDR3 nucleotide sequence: TGTGCCAGCCGGTCACTGACTATCCAGTACTTC.

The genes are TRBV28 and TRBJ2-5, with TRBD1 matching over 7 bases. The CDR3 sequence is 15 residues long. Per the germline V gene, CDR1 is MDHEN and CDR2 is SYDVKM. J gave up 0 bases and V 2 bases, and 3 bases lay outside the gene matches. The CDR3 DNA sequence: TGTGCCAGCAGTTTAAGGGGGCTTTACCAAGAGACCCAGTACTTC. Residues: CASSLRGLYQETQYF.

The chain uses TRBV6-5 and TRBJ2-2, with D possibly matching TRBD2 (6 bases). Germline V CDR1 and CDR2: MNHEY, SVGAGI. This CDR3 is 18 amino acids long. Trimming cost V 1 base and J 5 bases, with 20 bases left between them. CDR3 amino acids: CASSYFDPGTGGTGELFF. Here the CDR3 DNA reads TGTGCCAGCAGTTACTTTGACCCCGGGACTGGGGGGACCGGGGAGCTGTTTTTT.

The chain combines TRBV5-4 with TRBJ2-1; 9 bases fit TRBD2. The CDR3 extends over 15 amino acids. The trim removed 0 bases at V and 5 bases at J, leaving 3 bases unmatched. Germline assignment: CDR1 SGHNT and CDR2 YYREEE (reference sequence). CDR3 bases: TGTGCCAGCAGCTTGGCTAGCGGGAATCACAATGAGCAGTTCTTC. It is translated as CASSLASGNHNEQFF. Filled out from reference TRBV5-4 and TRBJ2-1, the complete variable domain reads ETGVTQSPTHLIKTRGQQVTLRCSSQSGHNTVSWYQQALGQGPQFIFQYYREEENGRGNFPPRFSGLQFPNYSSELNVNALELDDSALYLCASSLASGNHNEQFFGPGTRLTVL.

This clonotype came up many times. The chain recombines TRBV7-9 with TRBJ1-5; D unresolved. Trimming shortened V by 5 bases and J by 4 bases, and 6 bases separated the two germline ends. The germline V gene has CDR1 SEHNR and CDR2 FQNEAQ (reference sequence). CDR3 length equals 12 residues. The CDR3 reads CASSVGNQPQHF. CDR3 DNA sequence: TGTGCCAGCAGCGTCGGGAATCAGCCCCAGCATTTT. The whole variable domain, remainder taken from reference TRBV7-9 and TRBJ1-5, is DTGVSQNPRHKITKRGQNVTFRCDPISEHNRLYWYRQTLGQGPEFLTYFQNEAQLEKSRLLSDRFSAERPKGSFSTLEIQRTEQGDSAMYLCASSVGNQPQHFGDGTRLSIL.

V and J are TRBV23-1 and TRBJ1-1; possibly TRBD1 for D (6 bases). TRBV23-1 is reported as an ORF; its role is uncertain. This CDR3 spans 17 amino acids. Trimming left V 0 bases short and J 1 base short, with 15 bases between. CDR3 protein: CASSQSTGTPPNTEAFF. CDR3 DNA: TGCGCCAGCAGTCAATCAACCGGGACACCACCGAACACTGAAGCTTTCTTT.

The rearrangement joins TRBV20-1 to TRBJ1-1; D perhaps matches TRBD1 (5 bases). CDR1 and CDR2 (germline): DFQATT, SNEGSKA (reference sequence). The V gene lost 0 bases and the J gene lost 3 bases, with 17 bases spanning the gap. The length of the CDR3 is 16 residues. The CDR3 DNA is TGCAGTGCTAGAGAGGTCGGTGGGGGGTCGTACACTGAAGCTTTCTTT. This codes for CSAREVGGGSYTEAFF.

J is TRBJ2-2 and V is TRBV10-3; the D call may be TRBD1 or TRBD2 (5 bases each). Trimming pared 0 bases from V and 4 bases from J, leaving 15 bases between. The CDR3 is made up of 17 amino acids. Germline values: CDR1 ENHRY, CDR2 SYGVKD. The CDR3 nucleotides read TGTGCCATCAGTGAGTCCCCAGGGAGAGGAGGCACCGGGGAGCTGTTTTTT. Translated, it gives CAISESPGRGGTGELFF.

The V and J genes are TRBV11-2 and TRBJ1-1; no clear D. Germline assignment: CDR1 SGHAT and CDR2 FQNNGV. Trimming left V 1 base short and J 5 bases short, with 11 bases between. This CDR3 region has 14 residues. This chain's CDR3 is CASSLVLGRTEAFF. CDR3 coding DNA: TGTGCCAGCAGCTTAGTACTAGGGCGGACTGAAGCTTTCTTT.

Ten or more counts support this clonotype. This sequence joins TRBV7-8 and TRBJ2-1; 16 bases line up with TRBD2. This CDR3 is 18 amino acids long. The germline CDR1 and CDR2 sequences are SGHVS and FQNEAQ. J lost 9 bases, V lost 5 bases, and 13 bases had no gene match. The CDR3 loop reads CASSVDSGTSGRASEQFF. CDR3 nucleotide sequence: TGTGCCAGCAGCGTAGACAGCGGGACTAGCGGGAGGGCCAGTGAGCAGTTCTTC. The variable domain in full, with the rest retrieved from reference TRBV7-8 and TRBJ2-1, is GAGVSQSPRYKVAKRGQDVALRCDPISGHVSLFWYQQALGQGPEFLTYFQNEAQLDKSGLPSDRFFAERPEGSVSTLKIQRTQQEDSAVYLCASSVDSGTSGRASEQFFGPGTRLTVL.

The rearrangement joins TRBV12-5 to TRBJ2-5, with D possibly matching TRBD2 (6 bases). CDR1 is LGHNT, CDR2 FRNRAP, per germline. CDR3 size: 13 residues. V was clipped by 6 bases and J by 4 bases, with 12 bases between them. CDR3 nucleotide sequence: TGTGCTAGTGGCCCTAGCGCCCTAGAGACCCAGTACTTC. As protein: CASGPSALETQYF.

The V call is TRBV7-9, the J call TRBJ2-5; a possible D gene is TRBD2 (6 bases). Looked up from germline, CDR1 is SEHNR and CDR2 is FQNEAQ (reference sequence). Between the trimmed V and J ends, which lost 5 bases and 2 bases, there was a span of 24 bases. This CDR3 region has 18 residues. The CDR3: CASSIYVGLQGMQETQYF. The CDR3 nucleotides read TGTGCCAGCAGCATTTACGTGGGACTCCAAGGGATGCAAGAGACCCAGTACTTC.

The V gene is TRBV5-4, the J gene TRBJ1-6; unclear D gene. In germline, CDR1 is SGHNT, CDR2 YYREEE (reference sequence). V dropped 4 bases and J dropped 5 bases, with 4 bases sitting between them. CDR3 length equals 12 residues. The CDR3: CASSADNSPLHF. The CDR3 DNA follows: TGTGCCAGCAGCGCAGATAATTCACCCCTCCACTTT.

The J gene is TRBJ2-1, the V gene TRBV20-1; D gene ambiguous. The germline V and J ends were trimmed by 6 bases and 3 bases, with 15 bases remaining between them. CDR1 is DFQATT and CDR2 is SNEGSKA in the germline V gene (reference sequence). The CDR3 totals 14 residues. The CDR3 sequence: CSAPRRGDYNEQFF. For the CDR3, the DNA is TGCAGTGCCCCCCGGCGCGGAGACTACAATGAGCAGTTCTTC.

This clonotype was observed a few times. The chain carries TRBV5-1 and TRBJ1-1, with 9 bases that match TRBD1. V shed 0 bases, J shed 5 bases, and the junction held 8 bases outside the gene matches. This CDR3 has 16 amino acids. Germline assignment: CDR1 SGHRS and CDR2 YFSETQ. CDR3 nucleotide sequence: TGCGCCAGCAGCTTGGGGCCACAGGGGGCGGGAACTGAAGCTTTCTTT. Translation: CASSLGPQGAGTEAFF.

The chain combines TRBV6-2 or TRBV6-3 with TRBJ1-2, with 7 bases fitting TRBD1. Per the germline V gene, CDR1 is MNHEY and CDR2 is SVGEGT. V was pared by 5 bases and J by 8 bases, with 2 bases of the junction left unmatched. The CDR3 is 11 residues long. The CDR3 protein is CASSTQGGYTF. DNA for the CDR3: TGTGCCAGCAGTACACAGGGGGGCTACACCTTC.

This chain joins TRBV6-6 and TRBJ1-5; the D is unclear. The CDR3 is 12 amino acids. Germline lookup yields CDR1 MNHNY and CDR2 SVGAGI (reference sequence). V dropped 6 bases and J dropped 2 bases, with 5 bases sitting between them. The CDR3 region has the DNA TGTGCCAGCAGACACGGCAATCAGCCCCAGCATTTT. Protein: CASRHGNQPQHF.

CDR3 bases: TGCAGCGTAGACACAGGCTACGAGCAGTACTTC. The encoded protein is CSVDTGYEQYF. V gene TRBV29-1 combines with J gene TRBJ2-7, with a weak D call TRBD1 (5 bases). CDR3 length: 11 residues. Germline lookup yields CDR1 SQVTM and CDR2 ANQGSEA. V was trimmed by 6 bases and J by 3 bases, leaving 9 bases between them.

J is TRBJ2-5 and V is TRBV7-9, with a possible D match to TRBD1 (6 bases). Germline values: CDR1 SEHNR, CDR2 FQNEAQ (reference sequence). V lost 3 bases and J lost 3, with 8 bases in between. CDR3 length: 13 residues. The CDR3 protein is CASSFEGEETQYF. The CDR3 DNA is TGTGCCAGCAGCTTTGAGGGGGAAGAGACCCAGTACTTC.

CDR3 protein: CASSPLPPHEQYF. The DNA for the CDR3 is TGTGCCAGCAGTCCCTTACCTCCCCACGAGCAGTACTTC. The chain joins TRBV6-1 to TRBJ2-7; no clear D gene. The CDR3 spans 13 residues. V was shortened by 5 bases and J by 5 bases, with 13 bases between the two germline ends. Germline CDR1 reads MNHNS; CDR2 reads SASEGT.

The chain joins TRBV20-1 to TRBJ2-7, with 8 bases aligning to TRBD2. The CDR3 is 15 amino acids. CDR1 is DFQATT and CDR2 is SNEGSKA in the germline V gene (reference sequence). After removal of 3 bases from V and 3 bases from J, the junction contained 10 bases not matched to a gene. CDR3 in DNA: TGCAGTGCTAGGTCCATAGGACTAGCCAACTACGAGCAGTACTTC. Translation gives CSARSIGLANYEQYF.

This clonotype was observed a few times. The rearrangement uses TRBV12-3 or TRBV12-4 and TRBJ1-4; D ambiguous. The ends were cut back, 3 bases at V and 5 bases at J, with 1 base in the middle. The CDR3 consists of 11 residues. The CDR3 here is CASSFNEKLFF. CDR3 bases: TGTGCCAGCAGTTTCAATGAAAAACTGTTTTTT.

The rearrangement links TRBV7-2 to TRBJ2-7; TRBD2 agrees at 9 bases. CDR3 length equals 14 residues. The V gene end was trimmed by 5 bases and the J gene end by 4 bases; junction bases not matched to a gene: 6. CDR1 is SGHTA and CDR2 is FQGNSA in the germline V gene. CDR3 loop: CASSQTSGTYEQYF. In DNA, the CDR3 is TGTGCCAGCAGCCAGACTAGCGGAACTTACGAGCAGTACTTC.